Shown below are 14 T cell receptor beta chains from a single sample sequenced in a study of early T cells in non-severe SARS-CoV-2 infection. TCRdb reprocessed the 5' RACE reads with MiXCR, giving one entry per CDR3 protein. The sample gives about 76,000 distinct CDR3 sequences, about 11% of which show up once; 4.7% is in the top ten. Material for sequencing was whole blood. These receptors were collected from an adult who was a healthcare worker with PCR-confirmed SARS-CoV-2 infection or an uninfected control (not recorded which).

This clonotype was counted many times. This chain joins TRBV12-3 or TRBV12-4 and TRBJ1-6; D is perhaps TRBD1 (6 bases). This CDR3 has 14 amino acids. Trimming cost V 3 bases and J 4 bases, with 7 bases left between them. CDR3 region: CASSLTGYNSPLHF. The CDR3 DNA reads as TGTGCCAGCAGTTTGACAGGATATAATTCACCCCTCCACTTT.

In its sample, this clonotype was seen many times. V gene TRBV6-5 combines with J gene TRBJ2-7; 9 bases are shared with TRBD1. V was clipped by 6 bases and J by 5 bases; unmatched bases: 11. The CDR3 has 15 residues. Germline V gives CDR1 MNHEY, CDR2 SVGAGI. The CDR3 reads CASSTIGTGSHEQYF. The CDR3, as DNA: TGTGCCAGCAGCACAATCGGGACAGGGTCTCACGAGCAGTACTTC.

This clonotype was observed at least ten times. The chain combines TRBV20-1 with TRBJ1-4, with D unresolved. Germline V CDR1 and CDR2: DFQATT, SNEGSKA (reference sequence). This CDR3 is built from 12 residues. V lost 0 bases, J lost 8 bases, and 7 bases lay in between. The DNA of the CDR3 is TGCAGTGCTAGAGATCTTGAGGAAAAACTGTTTTTT. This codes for CSARDLEEKLFF.

The CDR3 DNA reads as TGTGCCAGCACCTCGCTGCGGGGCCAAGAGACCCAGTACTTC. This codes for CASTSLRGQETQYF. V usage is TRBV12-3 or TRBV12-4 and J usage is TRBJ2-5, with a possible D match to TRBD2 (6 bases). V dropped 7 bases and J dropped 1 base, with 13 bases sitting between them. CDR3 length equals 14 residues.

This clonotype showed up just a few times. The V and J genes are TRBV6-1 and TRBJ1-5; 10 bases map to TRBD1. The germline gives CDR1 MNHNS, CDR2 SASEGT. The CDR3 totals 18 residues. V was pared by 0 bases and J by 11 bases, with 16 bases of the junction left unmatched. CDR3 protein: CASSEAGTGAAEVLAQHF. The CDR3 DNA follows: TGTGCCAGCAGTGAAGCTGGGACAGGGGCGGCGGAGGTTTTAGCCCAGCATTTT.

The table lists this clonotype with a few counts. The CDR3 sequence: CASTLDREPEAFF. The CDR3 nucleotides are TGTGCCAGCACTCTGGACAGGGAGCCTGAAGCTTTCTTT. The chain has TRBV12-3 or TRBV12-4 and TRBJ1-1; 8 bases map to TRBD1. The CDR3 runs 13 residues. After removal of 7 bases from V and 6 bases from J, the junction contained 7 bases not matched to a gene.

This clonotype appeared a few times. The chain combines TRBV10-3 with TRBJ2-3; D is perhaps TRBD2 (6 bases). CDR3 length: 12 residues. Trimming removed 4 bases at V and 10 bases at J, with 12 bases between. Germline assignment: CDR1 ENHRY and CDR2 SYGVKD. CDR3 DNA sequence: TGTGCCATCAGTGGACTAGAGGAGGCGCAGTATTTT. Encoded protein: CAISGLEEAQYF.

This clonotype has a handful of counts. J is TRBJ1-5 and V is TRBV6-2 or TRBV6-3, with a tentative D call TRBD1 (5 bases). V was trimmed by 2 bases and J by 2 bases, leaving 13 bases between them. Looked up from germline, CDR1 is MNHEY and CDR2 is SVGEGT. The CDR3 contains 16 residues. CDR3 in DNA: TGTGCCAGCAGTTACGGGTTATCCAGGGGCAATCAGCCCCAGCATTTT. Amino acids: CASSYGLSRGNQPQHF.

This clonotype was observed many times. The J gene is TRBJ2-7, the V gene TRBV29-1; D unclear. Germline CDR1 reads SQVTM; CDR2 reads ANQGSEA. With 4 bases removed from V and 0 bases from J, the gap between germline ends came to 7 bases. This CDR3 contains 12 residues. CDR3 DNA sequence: TGCAGCGTTGCCTACAACTCCTACGAGCAGTACTTC. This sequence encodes CSVAYNSYEQYF.

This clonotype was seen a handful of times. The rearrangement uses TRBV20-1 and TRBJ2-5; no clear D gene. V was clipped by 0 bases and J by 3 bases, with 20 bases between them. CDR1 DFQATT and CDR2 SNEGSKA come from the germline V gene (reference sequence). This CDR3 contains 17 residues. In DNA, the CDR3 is TGCAGTGCTAGAGACTATTCAGTATTCGTCGGAGAAGAGACCCAGTACTTC. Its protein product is CSARDYSVFVGEETQYF.

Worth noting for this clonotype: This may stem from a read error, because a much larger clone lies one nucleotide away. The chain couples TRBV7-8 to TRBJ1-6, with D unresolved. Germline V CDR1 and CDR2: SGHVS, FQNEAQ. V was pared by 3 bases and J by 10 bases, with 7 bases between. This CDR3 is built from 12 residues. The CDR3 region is CASSLLRSPLHF. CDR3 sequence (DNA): TGTGCCAGCAGCTTGCTCCGGTCACCCCTCCACTTT.

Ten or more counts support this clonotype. CDR3 in DNA: TGTGCCAGCAGGACTAGCGGGGGAGATGAGCAGTTCTTC. Translated: CASRTSGGDEQFF. V is TRBV7-9 and J is TRBJ2-1, with 12 bases matching TRBD2. CDR3 length equals 13 residues. Germline V gene sequence: CDR1 SEHNR, CDR2 FQNEAQ (reference sequence). V trimming: 6 bases; J trimming: 8 bases; junction bases outside the gene matches: 2.

CDR3 sequence reads: CSASERNQPQHF. DNA for the CDR3: TGCAGTGCTAGTGAACGCAATCAGCCCCAGCATTTT. This chain links TRBV20-1 with TRBJ1-5; D is undetermined. Per the germline V gene, CDR1 is DFQATT and CDR2 is SNEGSKA (reference sequence). The CDR3 runs 12 residues. V shed 3 bases and J shed 2 bases, with 5 bases lying between them.

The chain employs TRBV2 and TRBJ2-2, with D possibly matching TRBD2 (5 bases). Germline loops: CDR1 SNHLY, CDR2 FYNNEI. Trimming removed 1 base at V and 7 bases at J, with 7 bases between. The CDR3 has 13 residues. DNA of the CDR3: TGTGCCAGCAGTGAAGTGAGGGTCGGGGAGCTGTTTTTT. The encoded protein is CASSEVRVGELFF. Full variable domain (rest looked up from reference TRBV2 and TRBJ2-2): EPEVTQTPSHQVTQMGQEVILRCVPISNHLYFYWYRQILGQKVEFLVSFYNNEISEKSEIFDDQFSVERPDGSNFTLKIRSTKLEDSAMYFCASSEVRVGELFFGEGSRLTVL.